This is a list of T cell receptor beta chains from one sample in a study of molecular identifiers for immune sequencing clone quantification. TCRdb recomputed calls from the PCR reads with MiXCR, one row per CDR3 protein. Of some 70,000 distinct CDR3 sequences detected, approximately 18% appear once; the ten largest clones hold about 1.5%. The sequenced sample consisted of naive CD8+ T cells from blood, with Jurkat cell RNA spiked in. The receptors here all came from a human donor in good health. Some libraries in this study had Jurkat cell RNA spiked in. Each CDR3 is given with its conserved first and last residue. A D gene is named only where the DNA matches it firmly. Only part of the rows carry a size: once, few, many, or a class if the clone is expanded.

D	J	size	V	CDR3	DNA
-	TRBJ2-7	many	TRBV29-1	CSVEGWAGHSYEQYF	TGCAGCGTTGAAGGGTGGGCAGGCCACTCCTACGAGCAGTACTTC
TRBD2	TRBJ2-1	-	TRBV12-3/TRBV12-4	CASSPGLAGNEQFF	TGTGCCAGCAGTCCGGGACTAGCGGGGAATGAGCAGTTCTTC
-	TRBJ2-1	few	TRBV14	CASSQADNYNEQFF	TGTGCCAGCAGCCAGGCTGACAATTACAATGAGCAGTTCTTC
TRBD1	TRBJ2-7	many	TRBV30	CAWSWGTGNYEQYF	TGTGCCTGGAGTTGGGGGACAGGGAACTACGAGCAGTACTTC
-	TRBJ1-2	-	TRBV7-9	CASSFEQGYGYTF	TGTGCCAGCAGCTTCGAACAGGGATATGGCTACACCTTC
-	TRBJ2-3	-	TRBV29-1	CSSKVPRTGTQYF	TGCAGCTCGAAGGTGCCGAGAACAGGTACGCAGTATTTT
TRBD2	TRBJ2-1	many	TRBV20-1	CTALAGGRRGEQFF	TGCACTGCCCTAGCGGGAGGGCGAAGGGGTGAGCAGTTCTTC
-	TRBJ1-1	many	TRBV11-2	CASSLVSSGAFF	TGTGCCAGCAGCTTAGTAAGTTCAGGGGCTTTCTTT
TRBD1	TRBJ2-1	-	TRBV28	CASSSRSDRGTYNEQFF	TGTGCCAGCAGTTCCAGATCTGACAGGGGAACCTACAATGAGCAGTTCTTC
TRBD2	TRBJ2-3	many	TRBV4-3	CASSQTTAGVADTQYF	TGCGCCAGCAGCCAGACAACAGCGGGAGTGGCAGATACGCAGTATTTT
TRBD2	TRBJ2-5	many	TRBV4-1	CASSQGLAGGAQETQYF	TGCGCCAGCAGCCAAGGACTAGCGGGAGGGGCTCAAGAGACCCAGTACTTC
-	TRBJ2-7	few	TRBV18	CASSGEATYEQYF	TGTGCCAGCTCAGGTGAAGCCACCTACGAGCAGTACTTC
-	TRBJ1-2	-	TRBV20-1	CSASSLLRYGYTF	TGCAGTGCTAGCTCCCTATTGCGCTATGGCTACACCTTC
-	TRBJ2-3	few	TRBV10-3	CAISEGRISFGTDTQYF	TGTGCCATCAGTGAGGGTCGTATTAGCTTCGGTACAGATACGCAGTATTTT
-	TRBJ2-7	few	TRBV11-2	CASSLNEQYF	TGTGCCAGCAGCTTAAACGAGCAGTACTTC
-	TRBJ2-1	-	TRBV27	CASSLQDYNEQFF	TGTGCCAGCAGTTTACAGGACTACAATGAGCAGTTCTTC
-	TRBJ2-7	-	TRBV29-1	CSVLGERGYEQYF	TGCAGCGTTTTAGGAGAGAGGGGCTACGAGCAGTACTTC
-	TRBJ2-7	many	TRBV4-1	CASSQGGTYEQYF	TGCGCCAGCAGCCAAGGGGGTACCTACGAGCAGTACTTC
TRBD2	TRBJ2-7	many	TRBV28	CASSQTPTSLGRSYEQYF	TGTGCCAGCAGTCAAACACCGACTAGCCTTGGTAGGTCCTACGAGCAGTACTTC
-	TRBJ1-5	many	TRBV7-8	CASSLIPGQTTPSQPQHF	TGTGCCAGCAGCTTAATACCCGGACAGACGACCCCGTCTCAGCCCCAGCATTTT
-	TRBJ2-7	-	TRBV5-1	CASSAGSYRNEQYF	TGCGCCAGCAGTGCGGGGTCTTACAGGAACGAGCAGTACTTC